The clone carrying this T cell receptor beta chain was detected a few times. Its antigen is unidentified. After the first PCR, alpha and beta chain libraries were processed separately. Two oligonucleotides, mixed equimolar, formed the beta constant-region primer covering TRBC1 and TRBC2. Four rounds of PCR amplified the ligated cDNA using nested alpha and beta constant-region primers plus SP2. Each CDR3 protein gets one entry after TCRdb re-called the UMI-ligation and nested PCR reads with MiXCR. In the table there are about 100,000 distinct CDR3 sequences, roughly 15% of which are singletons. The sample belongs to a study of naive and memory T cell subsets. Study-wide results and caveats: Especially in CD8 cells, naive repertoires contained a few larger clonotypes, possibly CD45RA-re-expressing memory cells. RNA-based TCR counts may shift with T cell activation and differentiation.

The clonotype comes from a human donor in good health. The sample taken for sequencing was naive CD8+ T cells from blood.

CDR3 residues: CSALTYPITNGGAWTEAFF. In DNA, the CDR3 is TGCAGTGCGCTCACCTACCCCATAACAAACGGGGGAGCTTGGACTGAAGCTTTCTTT. J is TRBJ1-1 and V is TRBV20-1; D possibly corresponds to TRBD1 (5 bases). Trimming removed 6 bases at V and 5 bases at J, with 34 bases between. This CDR3 region has 19 residues. Germline lookup yields CDR1 DFQATT and CDR2 SNEGSKA (reference sequence).